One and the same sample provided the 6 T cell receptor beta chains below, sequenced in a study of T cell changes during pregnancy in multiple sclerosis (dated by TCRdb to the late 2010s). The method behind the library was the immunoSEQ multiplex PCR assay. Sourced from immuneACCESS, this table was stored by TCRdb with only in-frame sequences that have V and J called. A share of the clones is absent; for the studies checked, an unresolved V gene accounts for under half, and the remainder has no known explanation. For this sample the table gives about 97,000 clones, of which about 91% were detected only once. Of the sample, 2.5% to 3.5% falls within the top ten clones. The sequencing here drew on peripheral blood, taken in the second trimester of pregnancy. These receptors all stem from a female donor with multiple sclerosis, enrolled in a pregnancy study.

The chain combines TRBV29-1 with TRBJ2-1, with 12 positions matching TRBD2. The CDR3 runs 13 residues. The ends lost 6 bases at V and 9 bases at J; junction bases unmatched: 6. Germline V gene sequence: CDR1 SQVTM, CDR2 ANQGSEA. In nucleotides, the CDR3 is TGCAGCGTGACTAGCGGGAGATTCAGTGAGCAGTTCTTC. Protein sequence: CSVTSGRFSEQFF.

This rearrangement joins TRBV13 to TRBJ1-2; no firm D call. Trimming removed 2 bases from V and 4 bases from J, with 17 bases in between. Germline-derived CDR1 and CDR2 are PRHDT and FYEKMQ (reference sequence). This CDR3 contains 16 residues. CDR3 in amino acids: CASSLNIWQRPYGYTF. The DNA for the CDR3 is TGTGCCAGCAGCTTAAACATTTGGCAGCGACCCTATGGCTACACCTTC. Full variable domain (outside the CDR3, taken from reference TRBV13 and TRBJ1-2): AAGVIQSPRHLIKEKRETATLKCYPIPRHDTVYWYQQGPGQDPQFLISFYEKMQSDKGSIPDRFSAQQFSDYHSELNMSSLELGDSALYFCASSLNIWQRPYGYTFGSGTRLTVV.

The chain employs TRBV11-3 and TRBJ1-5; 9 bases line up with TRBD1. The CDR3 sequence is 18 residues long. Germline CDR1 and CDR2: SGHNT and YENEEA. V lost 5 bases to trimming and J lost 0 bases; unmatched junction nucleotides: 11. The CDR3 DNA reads TGTGCCAGCAGCCTCACCGGGACAGGGAGGGATAGCAATCAGCCCCAGCATTTT. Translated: CASSLTGTGRDSNQPQHF.

CDR3 nucleotide sequence: TGTGCCAGCAGCTCCATAGCGGGAAGACAAGAGACCCAGTACTTC. Encoded protein: CASSSIAGRQETQYF. The chain carries TRBV7-8 and TRBJ2-5, with 8 bases identical to TRBD2. The germline V gene has CDR1 SGHVS and CDR2 FQNEAQ. V lost 4 bases to trimming and J lost 2 bases; unmatched junction nucleotides: 6. The CDR3 has 15 amino acids.

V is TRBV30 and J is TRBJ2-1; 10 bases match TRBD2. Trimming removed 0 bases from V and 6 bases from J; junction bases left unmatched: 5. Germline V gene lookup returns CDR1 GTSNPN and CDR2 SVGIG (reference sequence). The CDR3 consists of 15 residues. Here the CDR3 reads CAWSVPAGGANEQFF. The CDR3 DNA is TGTGCCTGGAGTGTCCCAGCGGGAGGGGCCAATGAGCAGTTCTTC.

The CDR3 loop is CSVTGTGGIGNTEAFF. In DNA form, the CDR3 reads TGCAGCGTGACCGGGACAGGGGGCATAGGGAACACTGAAGCTTTCTTT. The gene calls are TRBV29-1 and TRBJ1-1; 12 bases align to TRBD1. CDR3 length: 16 residues. Germline V gene sequence: CDR1 SQVTM, CDR2 ANQGSEA. The J segment lost 1 base and the V segment lost 6 bases, leaving 9 bases of the junction unmatched.